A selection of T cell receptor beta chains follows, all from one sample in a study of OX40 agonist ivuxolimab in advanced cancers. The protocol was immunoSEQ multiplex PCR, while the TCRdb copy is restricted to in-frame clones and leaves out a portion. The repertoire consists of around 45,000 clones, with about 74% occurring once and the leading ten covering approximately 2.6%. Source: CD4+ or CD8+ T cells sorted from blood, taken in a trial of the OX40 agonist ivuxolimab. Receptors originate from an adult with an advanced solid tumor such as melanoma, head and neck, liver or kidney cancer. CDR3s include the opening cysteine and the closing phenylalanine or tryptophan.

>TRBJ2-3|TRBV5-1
CASSPTLDTQYF
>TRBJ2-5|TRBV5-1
CASSLGLLGQDQETQYF
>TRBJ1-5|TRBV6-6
CASSDSNDGGNQPQHF
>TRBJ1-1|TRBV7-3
CASSFPNTEAFF
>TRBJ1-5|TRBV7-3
CASRLSNQPQHF
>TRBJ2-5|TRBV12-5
CASGLDQGVRLYF
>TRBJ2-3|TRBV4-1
CASSQDGAGSYADTQYF
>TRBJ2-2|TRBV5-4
CASGRGRGNTGELFF
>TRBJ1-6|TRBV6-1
CASSEGGVNSPLHF
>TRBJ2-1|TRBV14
CASSEVGLAGDNEQFF
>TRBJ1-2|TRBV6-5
CASSFGRGYYGYTF
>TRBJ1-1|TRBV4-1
CASSQAVWGLNTEAFF
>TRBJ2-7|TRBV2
CASSEHPGTSGGEQYF
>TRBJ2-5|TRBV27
CASSFSFAGDETQYF
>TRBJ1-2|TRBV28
CASTRDRAPYGYTF
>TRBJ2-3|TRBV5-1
CATRSTGSTDTQYF
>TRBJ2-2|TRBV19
CASNRDRTTGELFF
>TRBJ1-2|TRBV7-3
CASSGTGFYGYTF
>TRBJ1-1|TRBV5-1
CASSDTGGWDTEAFF
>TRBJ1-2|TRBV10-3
CAIGSQGVGYGYTF
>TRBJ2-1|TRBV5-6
CASSGTGTKEYNEQFF
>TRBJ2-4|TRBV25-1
CASSEVAGVGNIQYF
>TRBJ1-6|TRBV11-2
CASSQQGGSPLHF
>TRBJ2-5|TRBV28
CATGDTSGRLVTQYF
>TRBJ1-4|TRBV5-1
CASSLTSAPNEKLFF
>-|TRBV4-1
CASSQARSGLWIQETQYF
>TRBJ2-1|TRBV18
CASSPTNSDEQFF
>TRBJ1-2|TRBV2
CAGRTDNYGYTF
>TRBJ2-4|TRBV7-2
CASSLVRGRDIQYF
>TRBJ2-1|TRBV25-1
CASSAAGTNNEQFF
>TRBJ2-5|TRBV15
CATSRGETGEGETQYF
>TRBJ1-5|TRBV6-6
CASSYGREQPQHF
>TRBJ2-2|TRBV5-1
CASSLTFDREERRAGELFF
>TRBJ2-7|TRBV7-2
CASSPTSPSYEQYF
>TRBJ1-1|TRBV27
CASKYDRNMNTEAFF
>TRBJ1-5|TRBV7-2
CASSLSRGANQPQHF
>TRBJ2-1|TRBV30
CALRREGSNEQFF
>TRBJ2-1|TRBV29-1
CSVEAGLANEQFF
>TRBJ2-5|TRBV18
CASRIGRTQETQYF
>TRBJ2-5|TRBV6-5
CASRAGDVQETQYF
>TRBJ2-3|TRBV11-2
CASSRRTYTDTQYF
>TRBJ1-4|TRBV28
CASSPWQGTTNEKLFF
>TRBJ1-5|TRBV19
CASSTLRLTSDQPQHF
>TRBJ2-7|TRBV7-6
CASSLAGQGGNEQYF
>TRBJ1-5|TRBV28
CASSSPGRSNQPQHF
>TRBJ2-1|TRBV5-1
CASSSGLEVVSEQFF
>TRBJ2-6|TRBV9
CASSVVGGSGSGANVLTF
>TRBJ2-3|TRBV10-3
CAISGGMGQYTDTQYF
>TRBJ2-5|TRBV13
CASSLKIPETQYF
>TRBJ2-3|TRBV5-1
CASRPGLVTDTQYF
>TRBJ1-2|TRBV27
CASQQSGGGLDGYTF
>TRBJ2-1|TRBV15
CATSSLHGLAEDNEQFF
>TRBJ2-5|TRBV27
CASSFPDALQTQYF
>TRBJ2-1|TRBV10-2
CASSERGLYNEQFF
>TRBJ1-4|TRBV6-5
CASSYSGTGVEKLFF
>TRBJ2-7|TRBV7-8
CASSGTGYEQYF